Shown below are 32 T cell receptor beta chains from a single sample sequenced in a study of regulatory T cells in long-lasting Graves disease. Time point given: persistent/refractory GD, antithyroid drugs over 5 years with positive TRAb. Generation of the TCR library employed RNA extracted from PBMCs. Assembly of TCR beta libraries relied on iRepertoire HTBI primers together with Arm-PCR of CDR3 regions. TCRdb re-called the multiplex PCR reads through MiXCR, storing one row per CDR3 protein. This table has 250,000 to 300,000 distinct CDR3 sequences, around 20% appearing once. The starting material was peripheral blood mononuclear cells (PBMCs), obtained when the disease was refractory, from a patient treated with antithyroid drugs. The receptors were sampled from a female donor with Graves disease.

The chain links TRBV6-1 to TRBJ2-3, with 9 positions matching TRBD2. Germline-derived CDR1 and CDR2 are MNHNS and SASEGT. CDR3 length: 15 residues. V shed 6 bases and J 5 bases; nucleotides not matched to a gene: 9. Here the CDR3 reads CASSMREGLGDTQYF. Here the CDR3 DNA reads TGTGCCAGCAGCATGCGGGAGGGCCTTGGAGATACGCAGTATTTT.

The sample holds many counts of this clonotype. This chain joins TRBV28 and TRBJ2-4; D is possibly TRBD1 (6 bases). The CDR3 contains 16 residues. Germline CDR1 reads MDHEN; CDR2 reads SYDVKM. The V and J ends lost 4 bases and 0 bases respectively, with 13 bases between them. Here the CDR3 reads CASSSPGTLAKNIQYF. The CDR3 nucleotides are TGTGCCAGCAGTTCTCCCGGGACACTAGCCAAAAACATTCAGTACTTC.

In this sample, this clonotype is medium-sized. The CDR3 region is CASSQTTRGTQYF. As DNA, the CDR3 is TGTGCCAGCAGCCAGACGACGAGGGGGACCCAGTACTTC. The rearrangement links TRBV3-1 to TRBJ2-5; D may match TRBD1 or TRBD2 (5 bases each). Trimming cost V 3 bases and J 7 bases, with 12 bases left between them. The CDR3 consists of 13 residues. Germline V gene sequence: CDR1 LGHDT, CDR2 YNNKEL (reference sequence).

Note on this clonotype: Just one base apart from a much larger clone, this may be a read error. The chain recombines TRBV28 with TRBJ1-1; the D is unclear. The CDR3 is 12 amino acids. The germline V gene has CDR1 MDHEN and CDR2 SYDVKM. This CDR3 reads CASSLGRSEVFF. CDR3 nucleotides: TGTGCCAGCAGCCTCGGGCGGTCTGAAGTTTTCTTT.

The V call is TRBV3-1, the J call TRBJ1-5, with D unclear. Germline V gene lookup returns CDR1 LGHDT and CDR2 YNNKEL (reference sequence). Trimming stripped 2 bases from V and 0 bases from J, with 8 bases between. The CDR3 is made up of 15 amino acids. CDR3 sequence reads: CASSQSTLSNQPQHF. The CDR3 nucleotides are TGTGCCAGCAGCCAATCTACCCTTAGCAATCAGCCCCAGCATTTT.

This clonotype was detected only once. The J gene is TRBJ2-3, the V gene TRBV20-1, with D possibly matching TRBD2 (5 bases). Per the germline V gene, CDR1 is DFQATT and CDR2 is SNEGSKA (reference sequence). The CDR3 consists of 14 residues. Trimming shortened V by 5 bases and J by 4 bases, and 16 bases separated the two germline ends. As DNA, the CDR3 is TGCAGTGCTGGAGTTGCCGGACTCCCAGATACGCAGTATTTT. Encoded protein: CSAGVAGLPDTQYF.

This clonotype was recorded many times. The chain links TRBV19 to TRBJ2-6; D possibly uses TRBD1 or TRBD2 (5 bases each). Germline CDR1 LNHDA, CDR2 SQIVND (reference sequence). The CDR3 sequence is 15 residues long. The V end lost 6 bases, the J end lost 4 bases, and 13 bases lay between the germline ends. This CDR3 reads CASRPMRDGANVLTF. The CDR3 DNA reads TGTGCCAGTAGACCAATGAGGGACGGGGCCAACGTCCTGACTTTC.

DNA of the CDR3: TGTGCCACTACGGGGGCTCCTAGGGCCTACGAGCAGTACTTC. As protein: CATTGAPRAYEQYF. V usage is TRBV10-3 and J usage is TRBJ2-7; D possibly uses TRBD1 or TRBD2 (6 bases each). V was trimmed by 10 bases and J by 2 bases, leaving 18 bases between them. The CDR3 loop spans 14 amino acids. CDR1 is ENHRY, CDR2 SYGVKD, per germline.

This clonotype has a count of ten or more. The rearrangement links TRBV27 to TRBJ1-5; unclear D gene. V gave up 6 bases and J gave up 0 bases, with 18 bases separating them. The CDR3 has 17 amino acids. The germline V gene has CDR1 MNHEY and CDR2 SMNVEV (reference sequence). CDR3 sequence: CASSPRGGGVSNQPQHF. The DNA of the CDR3 is TGTGCCAGCAGCCCCAGAGGAGGCGGAGTTAGCAATCAGCCCCAGCATTTT.

With regard to this clonotype: A much larger clone lies one base from this, so it may be a read error. V is TRBV5-5 and J is TRBJ2-2; 11 nucleotides align to TRBD2. Trimming cost V 4 bases and J 0 bases; bases outside gene matches: 2. Looked up from germline, CDR1 is SGHKS and CDR2 is YYEKEE (reference sequence). The CDR3 length is 16 residues. The CDR3, as DNA: TGTGCCAGCAGCATGGGACTAGCGGCGAACACCGGGGAGCTGTTTTTT. Its protein is CASSMGLAANTGELFF.

The chain links TRBV19 to TRBJ2-5, with D possibly being TRBD1 (6 bases). The length of the CDR3 is 13 residues. Looked up from germline, CDR1 is LNHDA and CDR2 is SQIVND (reference sequence). Trimming stripped 2 bases from V and 3 bases from J, with 7 bases between. DNA of the CDR3: TGTGCCAGTAGTATAAACAGGGAAGAGACCCAGTACTTC. Its translation: CASSINREETQYF.

This clonotype was counted a few times. The chain joins TRBV7-9 to TRBJ2-7; 7 bases match TRBD2. Germline CDR1 reads SEHNR; CDR2 reads FQNEAQ (reference sequence). V shed 6 bases and J 3 bases; nucleotides not matched to a gene: 11. The CDR3 covers 15 residues. The CDR3 region is CASSLSRGVNYEQYF. CDR3 DNA: TGTGCCAGCAGTCTAAGCCGGGGGGTGAACTACGAGCAGTACTTC.

This clonotype was counted only a few times. This rearrangement joins TRBV29-1 to TRBJ1-2, with 10 bases aligning to TRBD1. The CDR3 has 14 residues. V lost 3 bases and J lost 2; bases outside the gene matches: 3. Germline V gene lookup returns CDR1 SQVTM and CDR2 ANQGSEA. The DNA for the CDR3 is TGCAGCGTTGAGACAGGGGGCCCGAACTATGGCTACACCTTC. Translated, it gives CSVETGGPNYGYTF.

The V gene is TRBV27, the J gene TRBJ1-2, with D perhaps TRBD1 (6 bases). Germline V lookup: CDR1 MNHEY, CDR2 SMNVEV (reference sequence). The CDR3 contains 14 residues. Between the trimmed V and J ends, which lost 1 base and 4 bases, there was a span of 10 bases. The CDR3 loop is CASSLLTDSYGYTF. In DNA form, the CDR3 reads TGTGCCAGCAGTTTATTGACGGACAGCTATGGCTACACCTTC.

There are many counts of this clonotype. The rearrangement uses TRBV29-1 and TRBJ1-1, with 7 bases aligning to TRBD1. The CDR3 totals 11 residues. Unmatched junction bases numbered 10, after V lost 7 bases and J lost 11 bases. Germline CDR1 is SQVTM and CDR2 is ANQGSEA. The CDR3 here is CSGSTGSQAFF. The CDR3 DNA follows: TGCAGCGGTTCGACAGGGTCTCAGGCTTTCTTT.

This clonotype was seen at least ten times. The chain carries TRBV6-5 and TRBJ2-7; 7 bases align to TRBD1. The length of the CDR3 is 14 residues. Germline V gene sequence: CDR1 MNHEY, CDR2 SVGAGI. Trimming cost V 4 bases and J 13 bases; bases outside gene matches: 16. CDR3 amino acids: CASSFTGTEVVNYF. The DNA of the CDR3 is TGTGCCAGCAGTTTCACCGGGACAGAGGTCGTTAATTACTTC.

The chain employs TRBV20-1 and TRBJ1-6, with D hard to call. Trimming left V 2 bases short and J 8 bases short, with 10 bases between. CDR1 is DFQATT, CDR2 SNEGSKA, per germline (reference sequence). The CDR3 loop spans 13 amino acids. CDR3 nucleotide sequence: TGCAGTGCTAGAAGCCCAACGGATTCACCCCTCCACTTT. Translating it yields CSARSPTDSPLHF.

This clonotype was detected many times. The chain recombines TRBV6-1 with TRBJ2-7, with 7 bases lining up with TRBD2. Germline V gene lookup returns CDR1 MNHNS and CDR2 SASEGT. The CDR3 runs 15 residues. V dropped 4 bases and J dropped 3; count of bases not matched to a gene: 9. Here the CDR3 reads CASSAIGLVIYEQYF. The CDR3 DNA sequence: TGTGCCAGCAGTGCCATAGGACTAGTAATCTACGAGCAGTACTTC.

This clonotype appeared many times. The V call is TRBV7-2, the J call TRBJ2-5; 9 bases align to TRBD2. Germline CDR1 is SGHTA and CDR2 is FQGNSA. The CDR3 sequence is 17 residues long. The ends lost 0 bases at V and 8 bases at J; junction bases unmatched: 13. The CDR3 region has the DNA TGTGCCAGCAGCTTAGCTCTAGCGGGACCCGCCTTACGAACCCAGTACTTC. Translation: CASSLALAGPALRTQYF. The variable domain in full, with the rest retrieved from reference TRBV7-2 and TRBJ2-5, is GAGVSQSPSNKVTEKGKDVELRCDPISGHTALYWYRQSLGQGLEFLIYFQGNSAPDKSGLPSDRFSAERTGGSVSTLTIQRTQQEDSAVYLCASSLALAGPALRTQYFGPGTRLLVL.

This clonotype has only a few counts. The J gene is TRBJ1-6, the V gene TRBV18; D is uncertain. Germline V gene lookup returns CDR1 KGHSH and CDR2 LQKENI. The V and J ends lost 3 bases and 2 bases respectively, with 8 bases between them. The CDR3 loop spans 15 amino acids. The CDR3: CASSPGSPYNSPLHF. CDR3 DNA sequence: TGTGCCAGCTCACCCGGGAGCCCCTATAATTCACCCCTCCACTTT.

Many counts were recorded for this clonotype. V is TRBV28 and J is TRBJ2-7; no reliable D call. Trimming took off 6 bases at V and 5 bases at J, with 20 bases between the two ends. Germline V CDR1 and CDR2: MDHEN, SYDVKM. The CDR3 runs 15 residues. The CDR3 nucleotides read TGTGCCAGCAGCTCAAGGGTTCAGGTTGAAGACGAGCAGTACTTC. It codes for CASSSRVQVEDEQYF.

This clonotype was found many times. This sequence joins TRBV29-1 and TRBJ2-7; D may correspond to TRBD1 or TRBD2 (5 bases each). Trimming took 4 bases from V and 2 from J, leaving 6 bases between them. CDR3 length: 11 residues. CDR1 and CDR2 from the germline V gene are SQVTM and ANQGSEA. The CDR3 region has the DNA TGCAGCGTTGGGGGGACCTACGAGCAGTACTTC. It codes for CSVGGTYEQYF.

This clonotype turned up a few times. The genes are TRBV10-2 and TRBJ1-1; tentative D call: TRBD1 (5 bases). V was shortened by 6 bases and J by 2 bases, with 13 bases between the two germline ends. The germline CDR1 and CDR2 sequences are WSHSY and SAAADI. The CDR3 extends over 14 amino acids. CDR3 region: CASRGGGRNTEAFF. DNA of the CDR3: TGCGCCAGCAGGGGGGGGGGTCGTAACACTGAAGCTTTCTTT.

This clonotype was counted many times. The chain couples TRBV2 to TRBJ1-4; 7 nucleotides align to TRBD1. The CDR3 sequence is 17 residues long. With 1 base clipped from V and 3 bases from J, the junction kept 8 bases outside the gene matches. Per germline, CDR1 SNHLY and CDR2 FYNNEI. The CDR3 region has the DNA TGTGCCAGCAGTGAAGGGGTCCGGGGACAGCCTAATGAAAAACTGTTTTTT. Encoded protein: CASSEGVRGQPNEKLFF.

The chain recombines TRBV6-5 with TRBJ2-3, with D possibly being TRBD2 (6 bases). The CDR3 is made up of 16 amino acids. In germline, CDR1 is MNHEY, CDR2 SVGAGI. Trimming took 4 bases from V and 1 from J, leaving 15 bases between them. This chain's CDR3 is CASSSIGTGGTDTQYF. CDR3 coding DNA: TGTGCCAGCAGTTCCATTGGGACTGGCGGCACAGATACGCAGTATTTT.

The chain combines TRBV20-1 with TRBJ2-7; 7 bases align to TRBD2. The CDR3 loop spans 14 amino acids. CDR1 and CDR2 (germline): DFQATT, SNEGSKA (reference sequence). The V and J ends lost 6 bases and 4 bases, in that order; junction bases with no gene match: 12. CDR3 in amino acids: CSALWAGVSYEQYF. DNA for the CDR3: TGCAGTGCCCTTTGGGCGGGAGTAAGTTACGAGCAGTACTTC.

This clonotype was seen only a few times. V is TRBV7-9 and J is TRBJ2-7; D call uncertain. V lost 5 bases to trimming and J lost 2 bases, with 13 bases between them. CDR3 length: 14 residues. In germline, CDR1 is SEHNR, CDR2 FQNEAQ (reference sequence). The CDR3 DNA sequence: TGTGCCAGCAGCCAACCTCAGTACCCCTACGAGCAGTACTTC. Residues: CASSQPQYPYEQYF.

This clonotype was observed a handful of times. The V gene is TRBV5-1, the J gene TRBJ2-2; no reliable D call. The CDR3 loop spans 18 amino acids. The V and J ends lost 0 bases and 0 bases respectively, with 15 bases between them. Germline assignment: CDR1 SGHRS and CDR2 YFSETQ. The CDR3 reads CASSLESGYTSNTGELFF. CDR3 coding DNA: TGCGCCAGCAGCTTGGAGAGTGGCTACACCTCGAACACCGGGGAGCTGTTTTTT.

The chain is built from TRBV7-8 and TRBJ2-1, with a possible D match to TRBD2 (6 bases). The CDR3 has 16 amino acids. V was cut by 5 bases and J by 1 base, with 15 bases left in between. Germline V gene data show CDR1 as SGHVS and CDR2 as FQNEAQ. The CDR3 is CASSPGIAASYNEQFF. The CDR3 nucleotides read TGTGCCAGCAGCCCTGGGATAGCGGCTTCCTACAATGAGCAGTTCTTC.

In its sample, this clonotype was seen a few times. The gene calls are TRBV4-1 and TRBJ1-4; the D is unclear. Trimming took off 3 bases at V and 0 bases at J, with 11 bases between the two ends. The CDR3 totals 16 residues. From germline, CDR1 is MGHRA and CDR2 YSYEKL. The CDR3, as DNA: TGCGCCAGCAGCCATGGCCGGAGTGCAACTAATGAAAAACTGTTTTTT. Translation gives CASSHGRSATNEKLFF.

This clonotype was seen at least ten times. The chain recombines TRBV7-9 with TRBJ2-7, with 13 positions matching TRBD2. This CDR3 has 18 residues. V trimming: 1 base; J trimming: 3 bases; junction bases outside the gene matches: 9. Germline lookup yields CDR1 SEHNR and CDR2 FQNEAQ (reference sequence). CDR3 in amino acids: CASSLDRLAGGYDYEQYF. Here the CDR3 DNA reads TGTGCCAGCAGCTTAGACCGACTAGCGGGAGGTTACGACTACGAGCAGTACTTC.

With regard to this clonotype: This may be a read error, as it is one base from a much larger clone. The genes are TRBV18 and TRBJ1-4; possibly TRBD1 for D (6 bases). CDR3 length: 16 amino acids. Germline CDR1 KGHSH, CDR2 LQKENI. CDR3: CASSPLDRPTNGKLFF. CDR3 nucleotides: TGTGCCAGCTCACCTTTGGACAGACCAACTAATGGAAAACTGTTTTTT. Variable domain in full (rest from reference TRBV18 and TRBJ1-4): NAGVMQNPRHLVRRRGQEARLRCSPMKGHSHVYWYRQLPEEGLKFMVYLQKENIIDESGMPKERFSAEFPKEGPSILRIQQVVRGDSAAYFCASSPLDRPTNGKLFFGSGTQLSVL.